A selection of T cell receptor beta chains follows, all from one sample in a study of T cells in Graves' hyperthyroidism and ophthalmopathy. MiXCR was run by TCRdb on the multiplex PCR reads, yielding one entry per CDR3 protein. Of a few hundred thousand distinct CDR3 sequences listed, about half are singletons. The material sequenced was peripheral blood or thyroid tissue (not recorded which). Receptor source: a woman in her late teens or twenties with Graves' hyperthyroidism. Each CDR3 is given with its conserved first and last residue. The D gene is left open where the match is weak. The listing skips clone size in some rows; elsewhere it reads once, few, many or a size class.

CDR3 | DNA | J | V | D | size
CASSPRSLTAGTEAFF | TGTGCCAGCAGCCCCCGATCGTTAACGGCGGGCACTGAAGCTTTCTTT | TRBJ1-1 | TRBV7-8 | - | many
CASNLIEGQPNSGANVLTF | TGTGCCAGCAACCTTATAGAAGGACAGCCAAACTCTGGGGCCAACGTCCTGACTTTC | TRBJ2-6 | TRBV3-1 | - | few
CAWRGGSSGQPQHF | TGTGCCTGGAGAGGTGGGAGTAGCGGTCAGCCCCAGCATTTT | TRBJ1-5 | TRBV30 | - | many
CASSQVGGRFGYGYTF | TGCGCCAGCAGCCAAGTTGGAGGTCGTTTCGGCTATGGCTACACCTTC | TRBJ1-2 | TRBV4-3 | - | many
CASSLVQGVGNTIYF | TGTGCCAGCAGCTTAGTACAGGGGGTAGGAAACACCATATATTTT | TRBJ1-3 | TRBV7-9 | TRBD1 | -
CASSYGSTGTQNTIYF | TGTGCCAGCAGTTACGGGTCGACAGGAACGCAAAACACCATATATTTT | TRBJ1-3 | TRBV6-6 | - | many
CASSLGLAGDNEQFF | TGTGCCAGCAGCTTAGGACTAGCGGGGGACAATGAGCAGTTCTTC | TRBJ2-1 | TRBV7-9 | TRBD2 | many
CATTGLYYNEQFF | TGTGCCACCACAGGGTTATACTACAATGAGCAGTTCTTC | TRBJ2-1 | TRBV2 | - | -
CSAPSWLGIDTQYF | TGCAGTGCTCCCTCGTGGTTGGGCATAGATACGCAGTATTTT | TRBJ2-3 | TRBV20-1 | - | few
CASRILGASGELFF | TGTGCCAGCAGAATTTTGGGGGCGTCCGGGGAGCTGTTTTTT | TRBJ2-2 | TRBV27 | - | -
CASSLDGGRYNEQFF | TGCGCCAGCAGCTTGGATGGCGGGAGATACAATGAGCAGTTCTTC | TRBJ2-1 | TRBV5-1 | TRBD2 | few
CASTASRVSTNEKLFF | TGTGCCAGCACCGCGAGCAGGGTCTCAACTAATGAAAAACTGTTTTTT | TRBJ1-4 | TRBV7-8 | - | many
CASTLLGAETQYF | TGTGCCAGCACCTTACTCGGAGCGGAGACCCAGTACTTC | TRBJ2-5 | TRBV7-9 | - | many
CASKAGGPYEQYF | TGTGCCAGCAAGGCAGGGGGCCCCTACGAGCAGTACTTC | TRBJ2-7 | TRBV27 | TRBD1 | once
CSPGKVRYEQYF | TGCAGCCCAGGGAAGGTACGGTACGAGCAGTACTTC | TRBJ2-7 | TRBV29-1 | - | -
CATSDPFGNYNEQFF | TGTGCCACCAGTGACCCATTTGGTAACTACAATGAGCAGTTCTTT | TRBJ1-1 | TRBV24-1 | - | -
CSASWGVRYGYTF | TGCAGTGCTAGCTGGGGAGTTCGTTATGGCTACACCTTC | TRBJ1-2 | TRBV20-1 | - | many
CSVGYRTGSGNTF | TGCAGCGTCGGCTACAGGACAGGGTCGGGAAACACCTTC | TRBJ1-2 | TRBV29-1 | TRBD1 | -
CASSLDRGRYEQYF | TGTGCCAGCAGCCTGGACAGGGGGCGATACGAGCAGTACTTC | TRBJ2-7 | TRBV5-6 | TRBD1 | many
CSVRQGGNELFF | TGCAGCGTTAGACAGGGAGGCAATGAGCTGTTTTTT | TRBJ2-2 | TRBV29-1 | - | many
CATSRDRQNTDTQYF | TGTGCCACCAGCAGAGATAGGCAGAACACAGATACGCAGTATTTT | TRBJ2-3 | TRBV15 | - | many
CASSPRRENYGYTF | TGTGCCAGCTCACCACGCAGGGAAAACTATGGCTACACCTTC | TRBJ1-2 | TRBV18 | - | many
CASSSRTSDTGELFF | TGTGCCAGCAGTTCCCGGACTAGCGACACCGGGGAGCTGTTTTTT | TRBJ2-2 | TRBV12-3/TRBV12-4 | TRBD2 | many
CAISERGKNTEAFF | TGTGCCATCAGTGAAAGGGGCAAGAACACTGAAGCTTTCTTT | TRBJ1-1 | TRBV10-3 | - | many